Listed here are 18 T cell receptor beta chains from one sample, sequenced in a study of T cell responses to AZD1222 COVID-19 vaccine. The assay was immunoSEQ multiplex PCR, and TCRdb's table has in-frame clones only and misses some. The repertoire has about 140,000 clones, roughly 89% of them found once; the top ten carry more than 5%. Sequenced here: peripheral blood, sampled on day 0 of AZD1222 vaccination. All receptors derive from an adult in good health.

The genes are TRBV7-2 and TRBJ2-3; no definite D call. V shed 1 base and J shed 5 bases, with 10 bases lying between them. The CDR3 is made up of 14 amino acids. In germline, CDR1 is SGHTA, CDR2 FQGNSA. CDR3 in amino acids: CASSLGSHLDTQYF. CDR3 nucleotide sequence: TGTGCCAGCAGCTTAGGGTCCCACTTAGATACGCAGTATTTT.

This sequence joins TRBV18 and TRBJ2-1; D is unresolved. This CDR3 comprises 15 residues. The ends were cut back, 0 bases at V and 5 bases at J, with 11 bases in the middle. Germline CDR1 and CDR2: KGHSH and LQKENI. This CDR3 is CASSPPNGQDNEQFF. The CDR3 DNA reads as TGTGCCAGCTCACCACCGAATGGGCAGGACAATGAGCAGTTCTTC.

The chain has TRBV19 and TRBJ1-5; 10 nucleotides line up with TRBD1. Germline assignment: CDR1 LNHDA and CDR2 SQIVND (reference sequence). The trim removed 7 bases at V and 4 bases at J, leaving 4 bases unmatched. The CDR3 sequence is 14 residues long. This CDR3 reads CASTWTGGNQPQHF. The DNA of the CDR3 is TGTGCCAGTACCTGGACAGGGGGGAATCAGCCCCAGCATTTT.

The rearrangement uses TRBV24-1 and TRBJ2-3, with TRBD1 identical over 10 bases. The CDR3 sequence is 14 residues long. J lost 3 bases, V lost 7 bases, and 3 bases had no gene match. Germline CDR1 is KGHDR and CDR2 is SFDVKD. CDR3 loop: CATRGTGVTDTQYF. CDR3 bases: TGTGCCACCAGAGGGACAGGGGTGACAGATACGCAGTATTTT.

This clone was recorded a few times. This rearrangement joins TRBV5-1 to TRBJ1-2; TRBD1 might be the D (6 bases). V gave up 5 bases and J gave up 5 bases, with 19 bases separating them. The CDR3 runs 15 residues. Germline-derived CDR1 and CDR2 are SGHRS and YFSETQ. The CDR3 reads CASRPTGKGSYGYTF. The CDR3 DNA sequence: TGCGCCAGCAGACCCACAGGGAAGGGCTCATATGGCTACACCTTC.

CDR3 loop: CASSPIQGFNSGNTIYF. The DNA of the CDR3 is TGTGCCAGCAGCCCTATACAGGGGTTTAATTCTGGAAACACCATATATTTT. The rearrangement joins TRBV6-2 or TRBV6-3 to TRBJ1-3; TRBD1 matches at 7 bases. The CDR3 contains 17 residues. The germline gives CDR1 MNHEY, CDR2 SVGEGT. Losses at the gene ends were 6 bases for V and 1 base for J; bases not matched to a gene: 12.

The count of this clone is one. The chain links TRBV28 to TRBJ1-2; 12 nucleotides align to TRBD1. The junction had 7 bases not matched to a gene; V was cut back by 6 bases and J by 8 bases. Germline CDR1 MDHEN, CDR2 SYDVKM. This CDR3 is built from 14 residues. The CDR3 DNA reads TGTGCCAGCAGGGGACAGGGGGCAACACCGGGCTACACCTTC. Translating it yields CASRGQGATPGYTF.

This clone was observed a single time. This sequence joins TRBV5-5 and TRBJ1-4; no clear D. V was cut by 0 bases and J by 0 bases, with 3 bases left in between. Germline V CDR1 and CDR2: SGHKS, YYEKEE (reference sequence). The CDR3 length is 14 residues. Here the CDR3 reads CASSLVATNEKLFF. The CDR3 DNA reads TGTGCCAGCAGCTTGGTTGCAACTAATGAAAAACTGTTTTTT. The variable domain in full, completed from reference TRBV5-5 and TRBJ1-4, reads DAGVTQSPTHLIKTRGQQVTLRCSPISGHKSVSWYQQVLGQGPQFIFQYYEKEERGRGNFPDRFSARQFPNYSSELNVNALLLGDSALYLCASSLVATNEKLFFGSGTQLSVL.

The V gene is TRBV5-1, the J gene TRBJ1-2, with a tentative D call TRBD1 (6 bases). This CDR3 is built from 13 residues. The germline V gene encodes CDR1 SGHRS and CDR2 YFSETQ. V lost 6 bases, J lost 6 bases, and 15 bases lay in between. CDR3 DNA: TGCGCCAGCAACCGGGGGGCGCAGGATGGCTACACCTTC. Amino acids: CASNRGAQDGYTF. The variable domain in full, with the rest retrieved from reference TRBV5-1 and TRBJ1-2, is KAGVTQTPRYLIKTRGQQVTLSCSPISGHRSVSWYQQTPGQGLQFLFEYFSETQRNKGNFPGRFSGRQFSNSRSEMNVSTLELGDSALYLCASNRGAQDGYTFGSGTRLTVV.

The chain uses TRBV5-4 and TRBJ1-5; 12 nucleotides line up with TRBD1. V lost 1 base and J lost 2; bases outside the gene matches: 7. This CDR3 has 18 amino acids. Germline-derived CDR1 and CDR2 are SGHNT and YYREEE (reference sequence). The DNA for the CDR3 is TGTGCCAGCAGCTTGTCCCGGGACAGGGGGCAGGGCAATCAGCCCCAGCATTTT. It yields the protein CASSLSRDRGQGNQPQHF.

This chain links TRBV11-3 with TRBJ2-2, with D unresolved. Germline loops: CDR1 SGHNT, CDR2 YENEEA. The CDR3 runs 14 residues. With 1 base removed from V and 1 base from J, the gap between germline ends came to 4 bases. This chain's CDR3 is CASSLVGNTGELFF. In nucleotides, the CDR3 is TGTGCCAGCAGCTTAGTAGGGAACACCGGGGAGCTGTTTTTT.

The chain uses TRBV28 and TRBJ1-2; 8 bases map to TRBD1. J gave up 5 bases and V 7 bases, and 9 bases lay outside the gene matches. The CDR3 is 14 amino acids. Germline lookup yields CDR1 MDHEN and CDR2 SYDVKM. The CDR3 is CASTRLDREYGYTF. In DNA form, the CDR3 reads TGTGCCAGCACCCGCTTGGACAGGGAGTATGGCTACACCTTC.

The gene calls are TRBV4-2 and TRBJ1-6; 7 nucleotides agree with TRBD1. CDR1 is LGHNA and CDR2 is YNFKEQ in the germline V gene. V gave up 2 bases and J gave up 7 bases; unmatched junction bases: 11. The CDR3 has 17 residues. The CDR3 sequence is CASSQWSGQETNSPLHF. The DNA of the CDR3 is TGTGCCAGCAGCCAATGGTCAGGACAGGAGACAAATTCACCCCTCCACTTT.

The CDR3 reads CASSASPAGNTEAFF. The CDR3 DNA reads TGCGCCAGCAGCGCAAGTCCCGCGGGGAACACTGAAGCTTTCTTT. The chain links TRBV5-1 to TRBJ1-1; D uncertain. This CDR3 is 15 amino acids long. CDR1 is SGHRS and CDR2 is YFSETQ in the germline V gene. The V and J ends lost 4 bases and 1 base respectively, with 14 bases between them.

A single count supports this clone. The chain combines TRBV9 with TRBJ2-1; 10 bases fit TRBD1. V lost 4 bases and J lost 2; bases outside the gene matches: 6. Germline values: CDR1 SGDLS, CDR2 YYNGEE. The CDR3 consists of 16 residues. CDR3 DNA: TGTGCCAGCAGCTCAACCGGGACAGGGGCCTACAATGAGCAGTTCTTC. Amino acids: CASSSTGTGAYNEQFF. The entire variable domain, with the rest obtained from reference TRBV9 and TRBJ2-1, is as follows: DSGVTQTPKHLITATGQRVTLRCSPRSGDLSVYWYQQSLDQGLQFLIQYYNGEERAKGNILERFSAQQFPDLHSELNLSSLELGDSALYFCASSSTGTGAYNEQFFGPGTRLTVL.

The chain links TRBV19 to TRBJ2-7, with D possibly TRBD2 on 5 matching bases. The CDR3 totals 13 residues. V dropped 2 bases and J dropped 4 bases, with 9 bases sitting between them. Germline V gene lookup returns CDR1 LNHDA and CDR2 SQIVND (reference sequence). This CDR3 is CASSIPGFYEQYF. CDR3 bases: TGTGCCAGTAGTATACCGGGGTTTTACGAGCAGTACTTC.

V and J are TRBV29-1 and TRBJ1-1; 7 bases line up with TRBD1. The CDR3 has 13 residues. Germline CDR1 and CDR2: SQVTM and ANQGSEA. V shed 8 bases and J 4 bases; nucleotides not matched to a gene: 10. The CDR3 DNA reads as TGCAGCAGCGAGACAGGGCTGAGCACTGAAGCTTTCTTT. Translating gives CSSETGLSTEAFF.

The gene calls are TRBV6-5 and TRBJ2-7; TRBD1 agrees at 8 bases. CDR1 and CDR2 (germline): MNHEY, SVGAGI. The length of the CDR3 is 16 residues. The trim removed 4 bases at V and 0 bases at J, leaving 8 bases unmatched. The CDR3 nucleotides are TGTGCCAGCAGTTCACTGGGGGGACAGGACTCCTACGAGCAGTACTTC. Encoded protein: CASSSLGGQDSYEQYF.